The 9 T cell receptor beta chains given below trace back to one sample, sequenced in a study of OX40 agonist ivuxolimab in advanced cancers. Profiled with immunoSEQ multiplex PCR; TCRdb holds only in-frame clones, not every one. The table shows 30,000 to 45,000 clones, with about 88% occurring only once. The specimen comprised CD4+ or CD8+ T cells sorted from blood, sampled in a trial of the OX40 agonist ivuxolimab. These receptors came from an adult with an advanced solid tumor such as melanoma, head and neck, liver or kidney cancer.

The chain has TRBV18 and TRBJ1-2; D unresolved. This CDR3 region has 14 residues. CDR1 and CDR2 from the germline V gene are KGHSH and LQKENI. V was trimmed by 2 bases and J by 4 bases, leaving 11 bases between them. The CDR3: CASSPFVPSYGYTF. In DNA form, the CDR3 reads TGTGCCAGCTCACCATTTGTACCTTCCTATGGCTACACCTTC.

The count of this clone is one. The CDR3 region has the DNA TGTGCCAGCAGTTATAGGACTAGCGGGACCCCGGGGACCGGGGAGCTGTTTTTT. It yields the protein CASSYRTSGTPGTGELFF. This chain connects TRBV5-6 to TRBJ2-2, with 12 nucleotides matching TRBD2. Germline V gives CDR1 SGHDT, CDR2 YYEEEE. The CDR3 extends over 18 amino acids. Trimming cost V 5 bases and J 5 bases; bases outside gene matches: 13.

The chain combines TRBV5-1 with TRBJ2-1; 11 bases fit TRBD2. The length of the CDR3 is 16 residues. Germline CDR1 SGHRS, CDR2 YFSETQ. V was pared by 4 bases and J by 2 bases, with 5 bases of the junction left unmatched. CDR3 sequence: CASSRGTSGTYNEQFF. DNA of the CDR3: TGCGCCAGCAGCCGTGGGACTAGCGGAACCTACAATGAGCAGTTCTTC.

The chain employs TRBV28 and TRBJ1-2, with 8 bases matching TRBD1. This CDR3 is 16 amino acids long. CDR1 is MDHEN and CDR2 is SYDVKM in the germline V gene. The V segment lost 6 bases and the J segment 5 bases; nucleotides outside the gene matches: 14. CDR3 in amino acids: CASRARTGLIFYGYTF. CDR3 DNA: TGTGCCAGCAGGGCGAGGACAGGGTTGATATTTTATGGCTACACCTTC.

V usage is TRBV5-1 and J usage is TRBJ2-5; 8 positions agree with TRBD2. Germline V gene lookup returns CDR1 SGHRS and CDR2 YFSETQ. This CDR3 spans 13 amino acids. Germline trimming cut 5 bases from V and 3 bases from J; bases unmatched to any gene: 3. CDR3 residues: CASSRREEETQYF. The CDR3 bases are TGCGCCAGCAGTAGGCGGGAGGAAGAGACCCAGTACTTC.

The chain uses TRBV18 and TRBJ2-1; D may be TRBD2 (6 bases). Looked up from germline, CDR1 is KGHSH and CDR2 is LQKENI. Trimming left V 0 bases short and J 9 bases short, with 18 bases between. CDR3 length: 16 amino acids. The CDR3 DNA follows: TGTGCCAGCTCACCACCGTCGGGTCTAGCGCGGATTGAGCAGTTCTTC. This codes for CASSPPSGLARIEQFF.

This sequence joins TRBV28 and TRBJ2-3; 8 positions agree with TRBD2. V dropped 8 bases and J dropped 4; count of bases not matched to a gene: 11. The CDR3 loop spans 15 amino acids. Germline V lookup: CDR1 MDHEN, CDR2 SYDVKM. The CDR3 sequence: CASFTVAGRSDTQYF. The CDR3 DNA is TGTGCCAGCTTTACTGTAGCGGGGAGATCAGATACGCAGTATTTT.

The rearrangement joins TRBV9 to TRBJ2-3, with TRBD2 matching over 15 bases. The CDR3 consists of 18 residues. Germline CDR1 is SGDLS and CDR2 is YYNGEE. Losses at the gene ends were 6 bases for V and 1 base for J; bases not matched to a gene: 9. For the CDR3, the DNA is TGTGCCAGCACCGTGGGACTAGCGGGAGGTGTGGGCACAGATACGCAGTATTTT. This codes for CASTVGLAGGVGTDTQYF. The full variable domain, rest sourced from reference TRBV9 and TRBJ2-3, is DSGVTQTPKHLITATGQRVTLRCSPRSGDLSVYWYQQSLDQGLQFLIQYYNGEERAKGNILERFSAQQFPDLHSELNLSSLELGDSALYFCASTVGLAGGVGTDTQYFGPGTRLTVL.

The chain uses TRBV7-9 and TRBJ2-7; no firm D call. V was trimmed by 2 bases and J by 4 bases, leaving 3 bases between them. This CDR3 has 11 residues. From germline, CDR1 is SEHNR and CDR2 FQNEAQ (reference sequence). Here the CDR3 reads CASSLLYEQYF. In DNA form, the CDR3 reads TGTGCCAGCAGCTTACTATACGAGCAGTACTTC. Combining the CDR3 with reference TRBV7-9 and TRBJ2-7 gives the whole variable domain DTGVSQNPRHKITKRGQNVTFRCDPISEHNRLYWYRQTLGQGPEFLTYFQNEAQLEKSRLLSDRFSAERPKGSFSTLEIQRTEQGDSAMYLCASSLLYEQYFGPGTRLTVT.